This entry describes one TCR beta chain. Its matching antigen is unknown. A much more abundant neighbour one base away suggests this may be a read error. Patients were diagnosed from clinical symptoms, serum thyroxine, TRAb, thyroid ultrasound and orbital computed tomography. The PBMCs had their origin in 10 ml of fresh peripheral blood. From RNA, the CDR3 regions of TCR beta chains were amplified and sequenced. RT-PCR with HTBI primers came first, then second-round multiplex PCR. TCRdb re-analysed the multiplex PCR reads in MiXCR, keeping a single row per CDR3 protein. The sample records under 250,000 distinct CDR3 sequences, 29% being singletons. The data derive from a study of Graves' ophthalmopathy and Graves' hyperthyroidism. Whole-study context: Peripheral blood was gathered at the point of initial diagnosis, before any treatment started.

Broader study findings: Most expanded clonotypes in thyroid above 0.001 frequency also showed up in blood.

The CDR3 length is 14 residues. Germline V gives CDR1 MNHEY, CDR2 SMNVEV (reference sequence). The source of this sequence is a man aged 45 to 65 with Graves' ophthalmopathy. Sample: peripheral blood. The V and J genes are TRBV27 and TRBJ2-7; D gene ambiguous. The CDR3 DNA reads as TGTGCCAGCAGCCAAGAGTTCGGGTTCTACAAGCAGTACTTC. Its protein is CASSQEFGFYKQYF.